This TCR beta chain came from a study of cytomegalovirus exposure and HLA in healthy donors. Whole-study results and caveats: While the bulk of TCR sequences proved rare, some public TCRs turned up in many donors. Later work associated fewer than 20,000 TCR beta sequences with HLA alleles at 0.05 false discovery rate.

PCR involved 60 Vbeta and 13 Jbeta primers. TCRdb's table, derived via immunoSEQ multiplex PCR, lists solely in-frame clones and lacks some. The sample shows 100,000 to 150,000 clones, roughly four fifths of them seen only once. The CDR3 sequence is 15 residues long. V was clipped by 1 base and J by 2 bases, with 10 bases between them. The V gene's germline CDR1 is SNHLY and CDR2 FYNNEI. This clone was counted a single time. Its antigen remains unidentified. Participants comprised healthy donors of bone marrow. The receptor was derived from a woman in her thirties or forties in good health and CMV-seronegative. Material: PBMCs. This sequence joins TRBV2 and TRBJ2-3; a possible D gene is TRBD1 (5 bases). CDR3 bases: TGTGCCAGCAGTGAAGAAAGGGGTACCACAGATACGCAGTATTTT. Protein: CASSEERGTTDTQYF.